Described below is a single T cell receptor (beta chain) sequence and its context. The sample comes from a study of blood T cell repertoires in COVID-19. Libraries were prepared by immunoSEQ multiplex PCR; TCRdb keeps only in-frame clonotypes and omits some of them. The data show 250,000 to 300,000 clones, around 86% seen once. The CDR3 is 21 amino acids. V lost 0 bases to trimming and J lost 4 bases; unmatched junction nucleotides: 18. Germline V lookup: CDR1 MGHRA, CDR2 YSYEKL. The origin of this receptor is a man aged 45-60 years with acute or convalescent COVID-19. Sequences were obtained from peripheral blood. This chain uses TRBV4-1 with TRBJ2-2, with TRBD2 matching over 9 bases. Here the CDR3 reads CASSQEPFSGGTSPRTGELFF. The CDR3 coding sequence is TGCGCCAGCAGCCAAGAGCCCTTCAGCGGGGGGACCTCCCCCCGCACCGGGGAGCTGTTTTTT.